This TCR beta chain originates from a study of T-cell reconstitution after alpha-beta-depleted transplantation in children (dated by TCRdb to the mid-2010s). Describing the broader study: The study quantitatively tracked T-cell immune reconstitution after TCRalphabeta/CD19-depleted allogeneic hematopoietic cell transplantation in children using TCR repertoire profiling.

Measured from the cysteine to the phenylalanine, the CDR3 is 16 residues long. Only the CDR3 part of the read is kept: 48 bases, read in frame from the first base. Trimming costs V 1 base and J 0 bases, and their ends lie 10 bases apart. CDR1 LGHDT and CDR2 YNNKEL were looked up in the germline V gene (reference sequence). Turning to this clonotype: Its specific antigen is unknown. The input lacks base qualities; no much larger clone sits a single base away.

Library creation used PCR. Sequencing took place on an Illumina HiSeq 2500. To normalize quantification of the TCRbeta repertoire, the TCR libraries were built with molecular barcoding that relied on unique molecular identifiers. Using fastp at Q25 and MiXCR, TCRdb reprocessed the public reads and kept productive beta chains. Under each unique CDR3 protein, matching rows form one entry showing the most common genes and DNA. Within this sample are more than 550,000 distinct CDR3 sequences, with 8% to 11% of them counted one time only. The ten largest account for about 4% of the sample. This TCR derives from a human donor who donated a stem cell graft to a child with acute myeloid leukemia. The receptor chain draws on TRBV3-1 and TRBJ2-1; TRBD2 could be the D gene, as 6 bases match. Sequences were derived from PBMCs from the stem cell graft donor, sampled from the stem cell graft. The CDR3 has the sequence CASSQGDWSSYNEQFF. The DNA sequence reads TGTGCCAGCAGCCAAGGGGACTGGAGCTCCTACAATGAGCAGTTCTTC.